The 18 T cell receptor beta chains presented below share a single source sample, sequenced in a study of cytomegalovirus exposure and HLA in healthy donors. Libraries were prepared by immunoSEQ multiplex PCR; TCRdb keeps only in-frame clonotypes and omits some of them. The sample shows about 110,000 clones, about 85% of them seen only once. Material for sequencing was PBMCs. The receptors were gathered from a young woman in good health and CMV-seropositive.

The V call is TRBV7-8, the J call TRBJ2-4; a weak D match, TRBD2 (6 bases). CDR1 and CDR2 (germline): SGHVS, FQNEAQ. The CDR3 is 18 amino acids. The ends were cut back, 5 bases at V and 0 bases at J, with 20 bases in the middle. This CDR3 is CASSIPGWAGLAKNIQYF. CDR3 coding DNA: TGTGCCAGCAGCATCCCGGGGTGGGCGGGGTTAGCCAAAAACATTCAGTACTTC.

In this sample, this clone turned up a few times. This chain joins TRBV5-4 and TRBJ1-2; 7 bases are a match to TRBD1. Per germline, CDR1 SGHNT and CDR2 YYREEE (reference sequence). This CDR3 is 14 amino acids long. Trimming cost V 3 bases and J 5 bases; bases outside gene matches: 7. The CDR3 DNA is TGTGCCAGCAGCTCAAGGGACAGAGCATATGGCTACACCTTC. This translates into CASSSRDRAYGYTF.

The V gene is TRBV12-5, the J gene TRBJ1-2; D is perhaps TRBD1 (6 bases). The germline CDR1 and CDR2 sequences are LGHNT and FRNRAP. The ends were cut back, 1 base at V and 2 bases at J, with 11 bases in the middle. The CDR3 length is 15 residues. In DNA form, the CDR3 reads TGTGCTAGTGGTTTGGAGGACAGACTCAACTATGGCTACACCTTC. This sequence encodes CASGLEDRLNYGYTF. Full variable domain (rest looked up from reference TRBV12-5 and TRBJ1-2): DARVTQTPRHKVTEMGQEVTMRCQPILGHNTVFWYRQTMMQGLELLAYFRNRAPLDDSGMPKDRFSAEMPDATLATLKIQPSEPRDSAVYFCASGLEDRLNYGYTFGSGTRLTVV.

The J gene is TRBJ1-2, the V gene TRBV6-5, with TRBD1 as a possible D gene (5 bases). The CDR3 is made up of 12 amino acids. Trimming shortened V by 6 bases and J by 7 bases, and 12 bases separated the two germline ends. Germline V lookup: CDR1 MNHEY, CDR2 SVGAGI. This CDR3 is CASREGKAGYTF. The CDR3 nucleotides are TGTGCCAGCAGGGAGGGGAAGGCTGGCTACACCTTC.

The chain is built from TRBV5-1 and TRBJ2-3; D unresolved. CDR1 SGHRS and CDR2 YFSETQ come from the germline V gene. V was trimmed by 0 bases and J by 0 bases, leaving 14 bases between them. The CDR3 spans 17 residues. The CDR3 sequence: CASSLAANEYSTDTQYF. In DNA, the CDR3 is TGCGCCAGCAGCTTGGCCGCGAACGAATATAGCACAGATACGCAGTATTTT.

The CDR3 DNA reads as TGTGCCAGCAGTGACGGGCAGGGGGCCTCTCCCTACGAGCAGTACTTC. As protein: CASSDGQGASPYEQYF. This chain connects TRBV2 to TRBJ2-7; 8 bases are a match to TRBD1. The CDR3 runs to 16 residues. CDR1 SNHLY and CDR2 FYNNEI come from the germline V gene. V shed 3 bases, J shed 2 bases, and the junction held 9 bases outside the gene matches. Drawing the rest from reference TRBV2 and TRBJ2-7, the complete variable domain is EPEVTQTPSHQVTQMGQEVILRCVPISNHLYFYWYRQILGQKVEFLVSFYNNEISEKSEIFDDQFSVERPDGSNFTLKIRSTKLEDSAMYFCASSDGQGASPYEQYFGPGTRLTVT.

The chain links TRBV6-5 to TRBJ1-1, with D uncertain. The CDR3 runs 15 residues. The V end lost 2 bases, the J end lost 0 bases, and 10 bases lay between the germline ends. Germline CDR1 and CDR2: MNHEY and SVGAGI. The CDR3 sequence is CASSYARGLNTEAFF. CDR3 in DNA: TGTGCCAGCAGTTACGCCCGGGGATTGAACACTGAAGCTTTCTTT.

V usage is TRBV15 and J usage is TRBJ2-7; the D is unclear. CDR1 is LNHNV and CDR2 is YYDKDF in the germline V gene (reference sequence). The V end lost 3 bases, the J end lost 6 bases, and 18 bases lay between the germline ends. CDR3 length equals 15 residues. CDR3 sequence reads: CATSSTTARLFEQYF. The CDR3 DNA reads as TGTGCCACCAGCAGTACTACCGCACGACTCTTCGAGCAGTACTTC.

CDR3 in amino acids: CASSPSAEGATEAFF. In DNA, the CDR3 is TGTGCCAGCTCACCGAGCGCCGAGGGGGCGACTGAAGCTTTCTTT. The chain joins TRBV18 to TRBJ1-1; 7 positions agree with TRBD1. The junction had 9 bases not matched to a gene; V was cut back by 3 bases and J by 5 bases. Germline CDR1 KGHSH, CDR2 LQKENI. This CDR3 has 15 amino acids.

The chain has TRBV28 and TRBJ2-3; D ambiguous. With 6 bases removed from V and 8 bases from J, the gap between germline ends came to 6 bases. Germline V gene lookup returns CDR1 MDHEN and CDR2 SYDVKM. This CDR3 is 10 amino acids long. As DNA, the CDR3 is TGTGCCAGCAGCCGGTTTACGCAGTATTTT. It specifies CASSRFTQYF.

This clone showed up just a few times. The V call is TRBV28, the J call TRBJ2-7; tentatively, D is TRBD1 (6 bases). V lost 5 bases and J 2 bases, leaving 19 bases between the germline ends. The CDR3 contains 16 residues. CDR1 MDHEN and CDR2 SYDVKM come from the germline V gene. The CDR3 bases are TGTGCCAGCAGTCCGGATTTAGTCCAGGGGCCCTACGAGCAGTACTTC. This sequence encodes CASSPDLVQGPYEQYF.

Concerning this clone: The junction differs from germline at one of its ends, possibly a read error. This sequence joins TRBV7-7 and TRBJ2-5; tentatively, D is TRBD1 (7 bases). The germline CDR1 and CDR2 sequences are SSHAT and FNYEAQ (reference sequence). The CDR3 has 16 residues. The CDR3 spells CVAGGTRDTLQETQYF. CDR3 sequence (DNA): TGCGTAGCAGGGGGGACCCGGGACACCCTCCAAGAGACCCAGTACTTC.

The table lists this clone with a count of one. The chain uses TRBV7-9 and TRBJ2-5; D unresolved. Trimming removed 1 base at V and 4 bases at J, with 16 bases between. The CDR3 is made up of 16 amino acids. Germline values: CDR1 SEHNR, CDR2 FQNEAQ (reference sequence). Written as DNA, the CDR3 is TGTGCCAGCAGCTTAGTCGCGCGTTTGGGCAGAGAGACCCAGTACTTC. It specifies CASSLVARLGRETQYF. The full variable domain, with the rest looked up from reference TRBV7-9 and TRBJ2-5, is DTGVSQNPRHKITKRGQNVTFRCDPISEHNRLYWYRQTLGQGPEFLTYFQNEAQLEKSRLLSDRFSAERPKGSFSTLEIQRTEQGDSAMYLCASSLVARLGRETQYFGPGTRLLVL.

This rearrangement joins TRBV18 to TRBJ2-3; a possible D gene is TRBD1 (5 bases). From germline, CDR1 is KGHSH and CDR2 LQKENI. CDR3 size: 14 residues. The V gene lost 3 bases and the J gene lost 5 bases, with 12 bases spanning the gap. The CDR3 region has the DNA TGTGCCAGCTCACCGACAAATGGACAAGATACGCAGTATTTT. This encodes CASSPTNGQDTQYF.

The chain joins TRBV25-1 to TRBJ2-1; TRBD1 is a possible D gene (6 bases). V lost 8 bases and J 3 bases, leaving 17 bases between the germline ends. Per germline, CDR1 MGHDK and CDR2 SYGVNS. The CDR3 runs to 15 residues. The CDR3 nucleotides are TGTGCCAGCCTGGGCAGGGGCCGAGGCTACAATGAGCAGTTCTTC. Protein product: CASLGRGRGYNEQFF.

V usage is TRBV28 and J usage is TRBJ2-1; 8 positions match TRBD1. The CDR3 loop spans 15 amino acids. Germline loops: CDR1 MDHEN, CDR2 SYDVKM. The ends lost 3 bases at V and 8 bases at J; junction bases unmatched: 9. In DNA form, the CDR3 reads TGTGCCAGCAGTTTGTCAGGGGGCCGCGCGTATGAGCAGTTCTTC. As protein: CASSLSGGRAYEQFF.

V usage is TRBV6-6 and J usage is TRBJ1-1, with D perhaps TRBD1 (6 bases). The germline V gene encodes CDR1 MNHNY and CDR2 SVGAGI (reference sequence). CDR3 length: 14 amino acids. Deletions cut 6 bases from V and 1 base from J, with 12 bases between. CDR3 bases: TGTGCCAGCAGGTCGGACAGAAAGAACACTGAAGCTTTCTTT. This sequence encodes CASRSDRKNTEAFF.

The chain employs TRBV23-1 and TRBJ2-7; D might be TRBD2 (5 bases). TRBV23-1 qualifies as an ORF whose function is uncertain. The V gene lost 3 bases and the J gene lost 2 bases, with 17 bases spanning the gap. The CDR3 has 16 amino acids. In nucleotides, the CDR3 is TGCGCCAGCAGTCACGCATGGAGAGGGCCAGCCTACGAGCAGTACGTC. Amino acid sequence: CASSHAWRGPAYEQYV.